The sequence of this T cell receptor (beta chain) was determined in a study of blood T cell repertoires in COVID-19. Looking at the study overall: Researchers got acute and convalescent COVID-19 samples from the United States, Italy and Spain. Sources were T cells, B-cell-depleted T cells, or PBMCs; the material itself was cDNA or gDNA.

As processed by the authors: Amplified reference gene primers provided the basis for estimating nucleated cell counts. Sequencing was performed with immunoSEQ multiplex PCR; in TCRdb, only in-frame clones are kept and a portion is missing. The D gene and trimming were derived from the DNA, and the V and J assignments and clone size from that table. The table records some 150,000 clones, 84% of them present only once. Source material: peripheral blood. This clonotype was obtained from a woman in her 50s with acute or convalescent COVID-19.

CDR3 in amino acids: CASSFRGLGAEQYF. CDR3 coding DNA: TGTGCCAGCAGTTTCAGGGGACTAGGGGCCGAGCAGTACTTC. V usage is TRBV7-2 and J usage is TRBJ2-7; 8 bases agree with TRBD2. This CDR3 is built from 14 residues. The J segment lost 6 bases and the V segment lost 6 bases, leaving 10 bases of the junction unmatched. CDR1 SGHTA and CDR2 FQGNSA come from the germline V gene.